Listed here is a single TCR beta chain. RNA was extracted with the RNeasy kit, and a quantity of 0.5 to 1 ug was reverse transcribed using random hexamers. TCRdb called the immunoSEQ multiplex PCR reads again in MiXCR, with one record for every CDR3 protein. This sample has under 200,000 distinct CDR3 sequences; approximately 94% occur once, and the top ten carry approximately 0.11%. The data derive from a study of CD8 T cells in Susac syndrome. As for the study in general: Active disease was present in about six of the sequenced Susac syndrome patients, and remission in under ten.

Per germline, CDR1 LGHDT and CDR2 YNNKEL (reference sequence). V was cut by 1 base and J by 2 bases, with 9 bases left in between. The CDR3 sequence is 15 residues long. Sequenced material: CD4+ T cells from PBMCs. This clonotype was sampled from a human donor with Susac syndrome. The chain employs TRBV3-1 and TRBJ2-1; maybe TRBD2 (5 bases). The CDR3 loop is CASSQGRNTYNEQFF. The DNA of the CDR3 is TGTGCCAGCAGCCAAGGGAGGAACACCTACAATGAGCAGTTCTTC.